A few counts support the clone carrying this T cell receptor (beta chain). The data are from a study of T cells in Graves' hyperthyroidism and ophthalmopathy. What was amplified from RNA transcripts were TCR beta CDR3 regions. Carried out on the TCR CDR3, a first-round RT-PCR used the HTBI primer set. TCRdb itself ran the multiplex PCR reads through MiXCR, one entry per CDR3 protein. The profile covers fewer than 350,000 distinct CDR3 sequences, with under 25% appearing a single time and roughly 52% taken by the ten largest. Patients aged 18 to 65 with hyperthyroidism were newly diagnosed, with duration under 2 months. This CDR3 comprises 15 residues. V lost 3 bases to trimming and J lost 6 bases, with 15 bases between them. In germline, CDR1 is SEHNR, CDR2 FQNEAQ (reference sequence).

Material: blood. This receptor was obtained from a woman aged 45-65 years with Graves' hyperthyroidism. The chain combines TRBV7-9 with TRBJ2-1; D possibly corresponds to TRBD2 (5 bases). DNA of the CDR3: TGTGCCAGCAGCTTCGGCGCCAGTGGGAGCAATGAGCAGTTCTTC. Translating it yields CASSFGASGSNEQFF.